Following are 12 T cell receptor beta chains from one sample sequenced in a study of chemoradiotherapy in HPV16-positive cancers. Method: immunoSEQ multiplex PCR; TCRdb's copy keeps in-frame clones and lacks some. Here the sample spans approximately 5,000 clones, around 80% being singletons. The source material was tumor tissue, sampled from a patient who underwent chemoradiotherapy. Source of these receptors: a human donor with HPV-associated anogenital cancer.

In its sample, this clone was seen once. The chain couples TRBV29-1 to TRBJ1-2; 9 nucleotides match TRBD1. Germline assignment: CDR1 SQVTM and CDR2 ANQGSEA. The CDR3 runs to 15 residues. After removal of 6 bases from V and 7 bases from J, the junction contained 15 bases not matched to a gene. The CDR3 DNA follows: TGCAGCGTCCAATTAACAGGGGGCGCGGCGAGTGGCTACACCTTC. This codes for CSVQLTGGAASGYTF.

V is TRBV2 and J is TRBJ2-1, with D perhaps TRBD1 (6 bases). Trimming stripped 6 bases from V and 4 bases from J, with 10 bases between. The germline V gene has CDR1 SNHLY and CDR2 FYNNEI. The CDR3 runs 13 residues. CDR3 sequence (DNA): TGTGCCAGCAGACAGGGCCCATACAATGAGCAGTTCTTC. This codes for CASRQGPYNEQFF.

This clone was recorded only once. CDR3 protein: CASSPPRGRKGGETQYF. For the CDR3, the DNA is TGTGCCAGCAGTCCCCCTCGGGGGAGAAAAGGGGGGGAGACCCAGTACTTC. The genes are TRBV28 and TRBJ2-5, with D perhaps given as TRBD1 or TRBD2 (6 bases each). The CDR3 contains 17 residues. Germline lookup yields CDR1 MDHEN and CDR2 SYDVKM. V dropped 5 bases and J dropped 5 bases, with 24 bases sitting between them. Complete variable domain (other parts from reference TRBV28 and TRBJ2-5): DVKVTQSSRYLVKRTGEKVFLECVQDMDHENMFWYRQDPGLGLRLIYFSYDVKMKEKGDIPEGYSVSREKKERFSLILESASTNQTSMYLCASSPPRGRKGGETQYFGPGTRLLVL.

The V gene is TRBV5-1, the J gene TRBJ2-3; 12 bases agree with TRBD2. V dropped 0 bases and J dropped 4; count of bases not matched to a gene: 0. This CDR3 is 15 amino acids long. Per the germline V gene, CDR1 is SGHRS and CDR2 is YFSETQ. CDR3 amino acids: CASSLASGGADTQYF. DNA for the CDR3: TGCGCCAGCAGCTTGGCTAGCGGGGGGGCAGATACGCAGTATTTT. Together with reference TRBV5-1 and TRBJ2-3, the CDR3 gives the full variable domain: KAGVTQTPRYLIKTRGQQVTLSCSPISGHRSVSWYQQTPGQGLQFLFEYFSETQRNKGNFPGRFSGRQFSNSRSEMNVSTLELGDSALYLCASSLASGGADTQYFGPGTRLTVL.

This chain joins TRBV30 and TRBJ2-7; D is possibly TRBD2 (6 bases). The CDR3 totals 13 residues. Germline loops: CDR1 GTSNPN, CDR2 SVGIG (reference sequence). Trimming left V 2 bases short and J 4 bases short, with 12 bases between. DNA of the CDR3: TGTGCCTGGAGTCGGGACTTCGGTTACGAGCAGTACTTC. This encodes CAWSRDFGYEQYF. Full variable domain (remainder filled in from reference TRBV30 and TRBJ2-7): SQTIHQWPATLVQPVGSPLSLECTVEGTSNPNLYWYRQAAGRGLQLLFYSVGIGQISSEVPQNLSASRPQDRQFILSSKKLLLSDSGFYLCAWSRDFGYEQYFGPGTRLTVT.

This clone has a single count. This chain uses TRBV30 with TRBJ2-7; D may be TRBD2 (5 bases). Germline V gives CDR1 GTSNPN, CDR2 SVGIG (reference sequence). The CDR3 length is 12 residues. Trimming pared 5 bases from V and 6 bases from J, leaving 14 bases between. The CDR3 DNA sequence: TGTGCCTGGGTAAGGCGGGCGGGCGAGCAGTACTTC. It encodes CAWVRRAGEQYF.

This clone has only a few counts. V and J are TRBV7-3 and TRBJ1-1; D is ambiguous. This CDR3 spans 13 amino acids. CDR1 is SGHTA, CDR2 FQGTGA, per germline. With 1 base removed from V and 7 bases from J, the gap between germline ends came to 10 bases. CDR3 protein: CASSLIMGYEAFF. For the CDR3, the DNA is TGTGCCAGCAGCTTAATCATGGGGTATGAAGCTTTCTTT. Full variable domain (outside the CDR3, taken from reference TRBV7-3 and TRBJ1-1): GAGVSQTPSNKVTEKGKYVELRCDPISGHTALYWYRQSLGQGPEFLIYFQGTGAADDSGLPNDRFFAVRPEGSVSTLKIQRTERGDSAVYLCASSLIMGYEAFFGQGTRLTVV.

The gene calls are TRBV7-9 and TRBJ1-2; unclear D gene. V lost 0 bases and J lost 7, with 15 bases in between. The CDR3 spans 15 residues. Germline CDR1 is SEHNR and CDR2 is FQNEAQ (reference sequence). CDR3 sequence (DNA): TGTGCCAGCAGCTTAGCGACACAGTCAGAGGGTGGCTACACCTTC. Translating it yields CASSLATQSEGGYTF.

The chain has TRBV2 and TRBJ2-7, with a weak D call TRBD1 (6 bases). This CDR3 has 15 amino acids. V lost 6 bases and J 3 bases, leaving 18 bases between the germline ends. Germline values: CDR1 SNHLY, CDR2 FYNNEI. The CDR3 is CASSLNRADLYEQYF. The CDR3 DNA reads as TGTGCCAGCAGCCTAAACAGGGCTGACCTCTACGAGCAGTACTTC.

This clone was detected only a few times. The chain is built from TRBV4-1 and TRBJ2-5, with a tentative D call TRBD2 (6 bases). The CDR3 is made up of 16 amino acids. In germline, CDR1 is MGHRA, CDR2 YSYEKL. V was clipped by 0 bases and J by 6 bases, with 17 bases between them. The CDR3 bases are TGCGCCAGCAGCCAAGAGGAGACTAGAGTAAGAAAGACCCAGTACTTC. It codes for CASSQEETRVRKTQYF.

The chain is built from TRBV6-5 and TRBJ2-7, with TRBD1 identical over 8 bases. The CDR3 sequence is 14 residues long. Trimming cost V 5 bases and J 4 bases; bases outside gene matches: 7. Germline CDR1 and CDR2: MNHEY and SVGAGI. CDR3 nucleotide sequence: TGTGCCAGCAGTCATCGACAGGGGAGGTACGAGCAGTACTTC. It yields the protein CASSHRQGRYEQYF.

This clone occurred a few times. This CDR3 reads CAISERREGGTGELFF. CDR3 nucleotides: TGTGCCATCAGTGAGAGGAGAGAAGGTGGGACCGGGGAGCTGTTTTTT. The J gene is TRBJ2-2, the V gene TRBV10-3; D is uncertain. There are 16 residues in the CDR3. Looked up from germline, CDR1 is ENHRY and CDR2 is SYGVKD. V was clipped by 2 bases and J by 5 bases, with 15 bases between them.